This T cell receptor beta chain was sequenced in a study of blood T cell repertoires in COVID-19. The overall study: PBMCs, B-cell-depleted T cells, or T cells provided the cDNA or gDNA that made up the material.

Original data processing: It was from reference gene primer amplification that nucleated cell counts were estimated. Sequencing used immunoSEQ multiplex PCR; TCRdb keeps in-frame clones, though not all of them. V, J and clone size reflect that table, while D and trimming were determined from the DNA. The data contain 300,000 to 400,000 clones, about 91% of them singletons. Enrolment of Seattle patients took place during active infection, and they were followed longitudinally. The sample holds one count of this clone. The length of the CDR3 is 14 residues. From germline, CDR1 is PRHDT and CDR2 FYEKMQ (reference sequence). V lost 4 bases and J 5 bases, leaving 14 bases between the germline ends.

This TCR came from a woman aged 25-40 years with COVID-19, enrolled during active disease. The sequenced material came from peripheral blood. This chain connects TRBV13 to TRBJ1-1; D might be TRBD1 (6 bases). The CDR3 DNA reads TGTGCCAGCAGCTACCGGGGCCAGGGGACTGAAGCTTTCTTT. The encoded protein is CASSYRGQGTEAFF.